Presented here are 23 T cell receptor beta chains from one specimen sequenced in a study of T cells in Graves' hyperthyroidism and ophthalmopathy. Researchers took RNA transcripts and amplified the TCR beta CDR3 regions from them. TCR CDR3 underwent first-round RT-PCR with the HTBI primer set. TCRdb fed the multiplex PCR reads into MiXCR, producing one record per CDR3 protein. The sample has fewer than 500,000 distinct CDR3 sequences; roughly 14% are singletons. What was sequenced was blood. These TCRs come from a man aged 18-30 years with Graves' ophthalmopathy.

This clonotype was counted at least ten times. An end of the junction differs from the germline gene, which may be a read error. J is TRBJ2-6 and V is TRBV5-1; D is undetermined. Germline V CDR1 and CDR2: SGHRS, YFSETQ. CDR3 size: 13 residues. CDR3 sequence (DNA): TGTGCCAGCAGCTTACCTGGGGCCAACGTCCTGACTTTC. Translation: CASSLPGANVLTF.

This clonotype was picked up a small number of times. At one boundary the junction diverges from the germline segment, which might be a read error. The CDR3 DNA is TGTGCCAGCAGCCAAGAAGGGGACAGGGGGCTTCCCTACGAGCAGTACTTC. It translates to CASSQEGDRGLPYEQYF. This chain uses TRBV4-1 with TRBJ2-7; 12 bases map to TRBD1. The germline gives CDR1 MGHRA, CDR2 YSYEKL. The CDR3 totals 17 residues.

This clonotype occurred many times. The V call is TRBV24-1, the J call TRBJ2-7; D possibly uses TRBD1 or TRBD2 (5 bases each). With 4 bases removed from V and 7 bases from J, the gap between germline ends came to 22 bases. This CDR3 spans 16 amino acids. Germline CDR1 and CDR2: KGHDR and SFDVKD. This CDR3 is CATSDTGTPGYREQYF. The CDR3 DNA sequence: TGTGCCACCAGTGACACCGGGACCCCGGGTTATCGGGAGCAGTACTTC.

This clonotype was seen more than once but under ten times. A much bigger clone sits one base away, suggesting this may be a read error. J is TRBJ2-2 and V is TRBV5-5; D may be TRBD1 (6 bases). Between the trimmed V and J ends, which lost 4 bases and 3 bases, there was a span of 13 bases. Germline V gives CDR1 SGHKS, CDR2 YYEKEE (reference sequence). The length of the CDR3 is 15 residues. The CDR3 DNA reads TGTGCCAGCAGCCCCGGGACATGGGACACCGGGGAGCTGTTTTTT. Its protein is CASSPGTWDTGELFF.

This chain uses TRBV5-4 with TRBJ2-7, with a weak D call TRBD2 (6 bases). Germline CDR1 is SGHNT and CDR2 is YYREEE (reference sequence). Trimming cost V 5 bases and J 0 bases, with 12 bases left between them. This CDR3 has 14 amino acids. Written as DNA, the CDR3 is TGTGCCAGCAGGGAGGGGCAGAACTCCTACGAGCAGTACTTC. This translates into CASREGQNSYEQYF.

This clonotype was detected many times. The V call is TRBV3-1, the J call TRBJ1-6; weak D call: TRBD1 (6 bases). The CDR3 is 14 residues long. V shed 4 bases and J shed 7 bases, with 11 bases lying between them. Germline CDR1 is LGHDT and CDR2 is YNNKEL (reference sequence). This CDR3 is CASSPRGGNSPLHF. As DNA, the CDR3 is TGTGCCAGCAGCCCGAGAGGGGGAAATTCACCCCTCCACTTT.

The chain links TRBV5-1 to TRBJ2-3; 7 bases line up with TRBD1. Unmatched junction bases numbered 13, after V lost 0 bases and J lost 6 bases. CDR3 length equals 17 residues. The V gene's germline CDR1 is SGHRS and CDR2 YFSETQ. The CDR3 spells CASSLVAWGTATDTQYF. The DNA for the CDR3 is TGCGCCAGCAGCTTGGTGGCATGGGGGACAGCCACTGATACGCAGTATTTT.

In DNA form, the CDR3 reads TGCGCCAGCAGCTTTACAGGGGACGGCAGGAATGAGCAGTTCTTC. It yields the protein CASSFTGDGRNEQFF. This sequence joins TRBV4-1 and TRBJ2-1, with 7 bases that match TRBD1. The CDR3 has 15 residues. In germline, CDR1 is MGHRA, CDR2 YSYEKL. V lost 5 bases, J lost 7 bases, and 11 bases stayed unmatched.

This sequence joins TRBV4-1 and TRBJ2-3; TRBD2 agrees at 14 bases. Germline V CDR1 and CDR2: MGHRA, YSYEKL. V lost 1 base, J lost 6 bases, and 12 bases stayed unmatched. The CDR3 totals 19 residues. CDR3 bases: TGCGCCAGCAGCCAAGGAGAGACTAGCGGGGGGGCCGTCCTGGATACGCAGTATTTT. Protein: CASSQGETSGGAVLDTQYF.

This chain connects TRBV11-3 to TRBJ2-3; 7 nucleotides agree with TRBD2. The germline CDR1 and CDR2 sequences are SGHNT and YENEEA. The CDR3 contains 15 residues. Trimming removed 3 bases from V and 2 bases from J; junction bases left unmatched: 5. In DNA, the CDR3 is TGTGCCAGCAGCTTGGGGACTACCACCACAGATACGCAGTATTTT. It translates to CASSLGTTTTDTQYF.

This clonotype has more than one count but fewer than ten. The chain carries TRBV15 and TRBJ2-5; 9 positions match TRBD2. Germline CDR1 reads LNHNV; CDR2 reads YYDKDF (reference sequence). After removal of 5 bases from V and 5 bases from J, the junction contained 9 bases not matched to a gene. This CDR3 is built from 15 residues. The CDR3 loop reads CATSFQRGDWETQYF. The CDR3 DNA follows: TGTGCCACCAGCTTCCAGCGGGGGGATTGGGAGACCCAGTACTTC. Full variable domain (missing parts from reference TRBV15 and TRBJ2-5): DAMVIQNPRYQVTQFGKPVTLSCSQTLNHNVMYWYQQKSSQAPKLLFHYYDKDFNNEADTPDNFQSRRPNTSFCFLDIRSPGLGDTAMYLCATSFQRGDWETQYFGPGTRLLVL.

In its sample, this clonotype was seen a few times. V and J are TRBV19 and TRBJ2-3; D is perhaps TRBD2 (5 bases). The CDR3 sequence is 15 residues long. V lost 5 bases and J 1 base, leaving 13 bases between the germline ends. CDR1 is LNHDA, CDR2 SQIVND, per germline (reference sequence). The CDR3 sequence is CASSPRGQGTDTQYF. The CDR3 DNA is TGTGCCAGTAGTCCCCGCGGGCAGGGCACAGATACGCAGTATTTT. Supplemented by reference TRBV19 and TRBJ2-3, the full variable domain reads DGGITQSPKYLFRKEGQNVTLSCEQNLNHDAMYWYRQDPGQGLRLIYYSQIVNDFQKGDIAEGYSVSREKKESFPLTVTSAQKNPTAFYLCASSPRGQGTDTQYFGPGTRLTVL.

The table lists this clonotype with a few counts. This chain joins TRBV7-4 and TRBJ1-4, with D unclear. Germline assignment: CDR1 SGHVT and CDR2 SQSDAQ. The CDR3 extends over 15 amino acids. V was trimmed by 2 bases and J by 8 bases, leaving 15 bases between them. CDR3: CASSLILDPMEKLFF. As DNA, the CDR3 is TGTGCCAGCAGCTTAATCTTGGACCCCATGGAAAAACTGTTTTTT. The whole variable domain, remainder taken from reference TRBV7-4 and TRBJ1-4, is GAGVSQSPRYKVAKRGRDVALRCDSISGHVTLYWYRQTLGQGSEVLTYSQSDAQRDKSGRPSGRFSAERPERSVSTLKIQRTEQGDSAVYLCASSLILDPMEKLFFGSGTQLSVL.

This clonotype was found many times. This chain uses TRBV6-1 with TRBJ2-1; D is ambiguous. V was trimmed by 5 bases and J by 8 bases, leaving 16 bases between them. The germline V gene has CDR1 MNHNS and CDR2 SASEGT. The CDR3 has 14 residues. The CDR3 is CASSFRTRIDEQFF. As DNA, the CDR3 is TGTGCCAGCAGTTTCCGGACGAGGATCGATGAGCAGTTCTTC.

There are a few counts of this clonotype. The chain couples TRBV4-1 to TRBJ2-1; TRBD1 agrees at 8 bases. The CDR3 runs 15 residues. Per the germline V gene, CDR1 is MGHRA and CDR2 is YSYEKL. Trimming removed 2 bases from V and 5 bases from J; junction bases left unmatched: 5. The CDR3 sequence: CASSQQGQENNEQFF. Here the CDR3 DNA reads TGCGCCAGCAGCCAACAGGGACAGGAGAACAATGAGCAGTTCTTC.

The table lists this clonotype with many counts. V and J are TRBV18 and TRBJ2-2, with a possible D match to TRBD1 (5 bases). V lost 2 bases and J lost 1, with 8 bases in between. This CDR3 comprises 15 residues. Germline CDR1 and CDR2: KGHSH and LQKENI. CDR3 amino acids: CASSPGAWNTGELFF. The DNA for the CDR3 is TGTGCCAGCTCACCAGGGGCCTGGAACACCGGGGAGCTGTTTTTT. Complete variable domain (other parts from reference TRBV18 and TRBJ2-2): NAGVMQNPRHLVRRRGQEARLRCSPMKGHSHVYWYRQLPEEGLKFMVYLQKENIIDESGMPKERFSAEFPKEGPSILRIQQVVRGDSAAYFCASSPGAWNTGELFFGEGSRLTVL.

The sample holds many counts of this clonotype. The CDR3 loop is CASRADGAGLNEQFF. The CDR3 coding sequence is TGTGCCAGCAGAGCCGACGGGGCCGGGCTAAATGAGCAGTTCTTC. V and J are TRBV2 and TRBJ2-1; the D call may be TRBD1 or TRBD2 (5 bases each). Trimming removed 6 bases at V and 7 bases at J, with 19 bases between. Germline values: CDR1 SNHLY, CDR2 FYNNEI. CDR3 size: 15 residues. The variable domain in full, with the rest retrieved from reference TRBV2 and TRBJ2-1, is EPEVTQTPSHQVTQMGQEVILRCVPISNHLYFYWYRQILGQKVEFLVSFYNNEISEKSEIFDDQFSVERPDGSNFTLKIRSTKLEDSAMYFCASRADGAGLNEQFFGPGTRLTVL.

This clonotype appeared a few times. This chain joins TRBV19 and TRBJ2-1; D possibly matches TRBD1 or TRBD2 (5 bases each). The CDR3 runs to 17 residues. Trimming removed 7 bases from V and 4 bases from J, with 23 bases in between. CDR1 is LNHDA and CDR2 is SQIVND in the germline V gene (reference sequence). For the CDR3, the DNA is TGTGCCAGTACCCCAGTGGCCGGGACGGGCCCGTACAATGAGCAGTTCTTC. Amino acid sequence: CASTPVAGTGPYNEQFF. Looking up the rest from reference TRBV19 and TRBJ2-1 gives the full variable domain: DGGITQSPKYLFRKEGQNVTLSCEQNLNHDAMYWYRQDPGQGLRLIYYSQIVNDFQKGDIAEGYSVSREKKESFPLTVTSAQKNPTAFYLCASTPVAGTGPYNEQFFGPGTRLTVL.

This clonotype showed up many times. The CDR3 region has the DNA TGTGCCAGCAGTTTAGGGACAGGGTGGACCGGGGAGCTGTTTTTT. Amino acid sequence: CASSLGTGWTGELFF. This chain connects TRBV27 to TRBJ2-2; 9 positions agree with TRBD1. Trimming at V came to 2 bases and at J to 5 bases, leaving 3 bases not matched to a gene. The germline gives CDR1 MNHEY, CDR2 SMNVEV (reference sequence). This CDR3 is 15 amino acids long.

This clonotype has a count of ten or more. The chain combines TRBV6-1 with TRBJ1-1; TRBD1 aligns across 7 bases. J lost 9 bases, V lost 5 bases, and 12 bases had no gene match. CDR1 and CDR2 from the germline V gene are MNHNS and SASEGT. The length of the CDR3 is 14 residues. CDR3 bases: TGTGCCAGCAGTCACGACAGGGAGCGAGACCAAGCTTTCTTT. Its translation is CASSHDRERDQAFF.

This clonotype came up many times. The V and J genes are TRBV7-9 and TRBJ1-2; D unclear. The CDR3 runs to 13 residues. Germline V gene data show CDR1 as SEHNR and CDR2 as FQNEAQ (reference sequence). The V gene lost 4 bases and the J gene lost 6 bases, with 12 bases spanning the gap. The CDR3 protein is CASSSQVMDGYTF. In nucleotides, the CDR3 is TGTGCCAGCAGCTCGCAGGTTATGGATGGCTACACCTTC.

The chain uses TRBV12-3 or TRBV12-4 and TRBJ2-5; 11 bases align to TRBD2. The length of the CDR3 is 15 residues. The ends lost 4 bases at V and 3 bases at J; junction bases unmatched: 4. DNA of the CDR3: TGTGCCAGCAGTTCCCCGGGACTAGCGGAAGAGACCCAGTACTTC. Amino acid sequence: CASSSPGLAEETQYF.

At least ten counts were recorded for this clonotype. CDR3 nucleotides: TGTGCCACCAGTGATTCGGGGACAGTCCAAGAGACCCAGTACTTC. This translates into CATSDSGTVQETQYF. The rearrangement joins TRBV24-1 to TRBJ2-5, with 7 bases matching TRBD1. CDR1 and CDR2 from the germline V gene are KGHDR and SFDVKD. The CDR3 spans 15 residues. The V gene end was trimmed by 2 bases and the J gene end by 1 base; junction bases not matched to a gene: 3.